This T cell receptor (beta chain) was recovered during a study of blood T cell repertoires in COVID-19. Background on the study: Italy, Spain and the United States were the sources of the convalescent and acute COVID-19 samples. Sources were T cells, B-cell-depleted T cells, or PBMCs; the material itself was cDNA or gDNA.

Authors' processing steps: Amplifying reference gene primers gave estimates of nucleated cell counts. Sequencing was performed with immunoSEQ multiplex PCR; in TCRdb, only in-frame clones are kept and a portion is missing. V, J and clone size derive from that table, while D and trimming were established from the DNA sequence. The table includes 100,000 to 120,000 clones, more than 75% detected once. V lost 4 bases, J lost 1 base, and 3 bases stayed unmatched. The CDR3 spans 15 residues. Germline values: CDR1 MNHNY, CDR2 SVGAGI (reference sequence). V usage is TRBV6-6 and J usage is TRBJ1-4; 7 bases agree with TRBD1. The source is a woman aged 45-65 years with acute or convalescent COVID-19. What was sequenced was peripheral blood. CDR3 nucleotides: TGTGCCAGCAGTTTAAACAGGGGAACTAATGAAAAACTGTTTTTT. It yields the protein CASSLNRGTNEKLFF.